The 2 T cell receptor beta chains listed next were all sequenced from one sample in a study of early T cells in non-severe SARS-CoV-2 infection. MiXCR, run by TCRdb on the 5' RACE reads, gives a single entry per CDR3 protein. The sample includes over 15,000 distinct CDR3 sequences, more than 4.5% of them seen just once. The sequenced material came from whole blood. The source is an adult who was a healthcare worker with PCR-confirmed SARS-CoV-2 infection or an uninfected control (not recorded which).

Judged by abundance, this clonotype is medium-sized. CDR3 loop: CASSRSSGRGDGELFF. The CDR3 DNA follows: TGTGCCAGCAGCCGTTCTAGCGGGAGAGGTGACGGGGAGCTGTTTTTT. The V and J genes are TRBV14 and TRBJ2-2; 10 positions agree with TRBD2. Germline-derived CDR1 and CDR2 are SGHDN and FVKESK. The J segment lost 7 bases and the V segment lost 4 bases, leaving 9 bases of the junction unmatched. The CDR3 consists of 16 residues.

In its sample, this clonotype was seen many times. This chain connects TRBV27 to TRBJ2-7, with D tentatively TRBD1 (6 bases). CDR3 size: 14 residues. Germline CDR1 and CDR2: MNHEY and SMNVEV (reference sequence). V dropped 3 bases and J dropped 0 bases, with 9 bases sitting between them. The CDR3 region is CASSFTGHSYEQYF. For the CDR3, the DNA is TGTGCCAGCAGTTTTACAGGGCACTCCTACGAGCAGTACTTC.